This entry lists 10 T cell receptor beta chains sequenced from one sample in a study of T cell changes during pregnancy in multiple sclerosis. The method was immunoSEQ multiplex PCR; TCRdb's version includes in-frame clones alone and lacks a portion of them. The profile shows around 49,000 clones, nearly 95% of them singletons. The sequences come from CD4+ T cells from peripheral blood mononuclear cells, collected after pregnancy. All receptors derive from a female donor in good health, enrolled as a control in a pregnancy study.

The genes are TRBV11-2 and TRBJ2-7; 8 bases are shared with TRBD2. Germline loops: CDR1 SGHAT, CDR2 FQNNGV. V lost 5 bases to trimming and J lost 4 bases; unmatched junction nucleotides: 7. This CDR3 region has 14 residues. The CDR3 DNA reads TGTGCCAGCAGCAACGGGAGGGCCGGGTACGAGCAGTACTTC. It encodes CASSNGRAGYEQYF.

The chain carries TRBV7-2 and TRBJ1-2; D is perhaps TRBD1 (6 bases). The CDR3 is made up of 15 amino acids. Looked up from germline, CDR1 is SGHTA and CDR2 is FQGNSA. V lost 1 base and J 4 bases, leaving 13 bases between the germline ends. CDR3 DNA: TGTGCCAGCAGCTTAGGAGGGGACATAGGCTATGGCTACACCTTC. Translated, it gives CASSLGGDIGYGYTF. The variable domain in full, completed from reference TRBV7-2 and TRBJ1-2, reads GAGVSQSPSNKVTEKGKDVELRCDPISGHTALYWYRQSLGQGLEFLIYFQGNSAPDKSGLPSDRFSAERTGGSVSTLTIQRTQQEDSAVYLCASSLGGDIGYGYTFGSGTRLTVV.

This chain uses TRBV6-4 with TRBJ2-3; 9 positions match TRBD2. Trimming removed 10 bases from V and 0 bases from J; junction bases left unmatched: 5. The CDR3 runs 14 residues. Germline V gene lookup returns CDR1 MRHNA and CDR2 SNTAGT. The CDR3 DNA reads as TGTGCCATCATGACTAGCGGAAGCACAGATACGCAGTATTTT. Translation: CAIMTSGSTDTQYF.

The DNA of the CDR3 is TGTGCCAGCAGCTTAGCTCTAGCGGGTCCCACCGGGGAGCTGTTTTTT. Amino acids: CASSLALAGPTGELFF. This chain uses TRBV7-9 with TRBJ2-2; TRBD2 agrees at 8 bases. Germline V CDR1 and CDR2: SEHNR, FQNEAQ (reference sequence). The ends lost 0 bases at V and 4 bases at J; junction bases unmatched: 4. The CDR3 spans 16 residues.

The gene calls are TRBV19 and TRBJ1-2; tentative D call: TRBD1 (5 bases). Trimming took off 7 bases at V and 4 bases at J, with 22 bases between the two ends. Germline CDR1 and CDR2: LNHDA and SQIVND (reference sequence). There are 16 residues in the CDR3. CDR3 loop: CASIDRGGDRSYGYTF. The CDR3 DNA reads TGTGCCAGTATTGATCGAGGAGGGGATAGGAGCTATGGCTACACCTTC.

In its sample, this clone was seen once. This chain connects TRBV30 to TRBJ1-4, with D unclear. V lost 1 base and J 11 bases, leaving 8 bases between the germline ends. The germline V gene has CDR1 GTSNPN and CDR2 SVGIG (reference sequence). This CDR3 spans 11 amino acids. The CDR3 sequence is CAWSASEKLFF. The CDR3 DNA follows: TGTGCCTGGAGTGCAAGTGAGAAACTGTTTTTT.

The sample holds a few counts of this clone. J is TRBJ1-6 and V is TRBV18; the match to TRBD1 covers 9 bases. The CDR3 sequence is 17 residues long. J gave up 7 bases and V 2 bases, and 9 bases lay outside the gene matches. Germline-derived CDR1 and CDR2 are KGHSH and LQKENI. The DNA of the CDR3 is TGTGCCAGCTCACCAGAAGCCTCCGGGACAGGGAATTCACCCCTCCACTTT. Its protein is CASSPEASGTGNSPLHF.

The CDR3 loop reads CASRPPGTGYGYTF. In nucleotides, the CDR3 is TGTGCCAGCAGGCCACCCGGGACAGGATATGGCTACACCTTC. This rearrangement joins TRBV2 to TRBJ1-2, with 8 bases matching TRBD1. Germline values: CDR1 SNHLY, CDR2 FYNNEI. The CDR3 has 14 residues. Trimming removed 6 bases from V and 5 bases from J; junction bases left unmatched: 8.

This chain's CDR3 is CASSLKGGGETQYF. CDR3 coding DNA: TGTGCCAGCAGCTTAAAAGGGGGCGGGGAGACCCAGTACTTC. The chain combines TRBV7-8 with TRBJ2-5, with 7 positions matching TRBD1. V gave up 2 bases and J gave up 5 bases; unmatched junction bases: 5. This CDR3 comprises 14 residues. The V gene's germline CDR1 is SGHVS and CDR2 FQNEAQ.

This clone was observed a handful of times. The rearrangement joins TRBV19 to TRBJ1-2; D call uncertain. Germline V lookup: CDR1 LNHDA, CDR2 SQIVND (reference sequence). Deletions cut 5 bases from V and 8 bases from J, with 18 bases between. CDR3 length: 14 amino acids. CDR3 region: CASSPKTDLSGYTF. CDR3 in DNA: TGTGCCAGTAGTCCCAAGACGGACTTGAGCGGCTACACCTTC. Full variable domain (outside the CDR3, taken from reference TRBV19 and TRBJ1-2): DGGITQSPKYLFRKEGQNVTLSCEQNLNHDAMYWYRQDPGQGLRLIYYSQIVNDFQKGDIAEGYSVSREKKESFPLTVTSAQKNPTAFYLCASSPKTDLSGYTFGSGTRLTVV.